This entry describes one T cell receptor beta chain. The participants were between about 18 and 90 years old and came from about two dozen US areas. In the source study's methods: Counts of nucleated cells, estimated from reference gene primer amplification, were obtained. Some clones are missing from TCRdb's copy, which holds only in-frame ones; the method was immunoSEQ multiplex PCR. V and J calls and clone size come straight from that table; D and trimming were deduced from the DNA. Counted here are approximately 250,000 clones, about 87% occurring once; the ten biggest clones make up over 4%. Germline CDR1 and CDR2: SGHDN and FVKESK. This CDR3 is 14 amino acids long. The ends were cut back, 3 bases at V and 8 bases at J, with 16 bases in the middle. This sample was included in a study of blood T cell repertoires in COVID-19. Overall study context: Italy, Spain and the United States were the sources of the convalescent and acute COVID-19 samples. In each case, the material was cDNA or gDNA derived from T cells, B-cell-depleted T cells, or PBMCs.

The clonotype was recovered from a woman in her twenties or thirties with acute COVID-19. Sequencing was performed on PBMCs or T cells enriched from blood (not recorded which). The J gene is TRBJ1-2, the V gene TRBV14; D remains ambiguous. CDR3 sequence: CASSQTSRKEGYTF. The CDR3 DNA sequence: TGTGCCAGCAGCCAGACCAGCAGGAAGGAAGGCTACACCTTC.